A few counts support the clone carrying this T cell receptor beta chain. This record comes from a study of cytomegalovirus exposure and HLA in healthy donors. CDR1 SEHNR and CDR2 FQNEAQ come from the germline V gene (reference sequence). This CDR3 has 11 amino acids. Trimming took 5 bases from V and 6 from J, leaving 7 bases between them. PCR was performed using 60 Vbeta and 13 Jbeta primers. Clones were sequenced by immunoSEQ multiplex PCR, and TCRdb holds only the in-frame ones, with some missing. This table has 180,000 or so clones, around 80% appearing once. The sequence came from a man younger than 35 in good health and CMV-seronegative. The chain recombines TRBV7-9 with TRBJ1-2; D ambiguous. The sample consisted of PBMCs. CDR3 protein: CASSAADGYTF. The CDR3 DNA follows: TGTGCCAGCAGCGCTGCGGATGGCTACACCTTC.